This T cell receptor beta chain was identified in a study of blood T cells in healthy people across ages. At the level of the study: About one barcoded TCR beta cDNA was captured per two T cells.

The study's findings and limits: Significant beta diversity loss was already apparent by age roughly 40, declining roughly linearly.

Concerning this clonotype: The antigen is not known.

Alongside a J-beta primer mix, a sample-barcoded 5' primer served in a second PCR lasting 7 to 11 cycles. TCRdb recomputed calls from the 5' RACE reads with MiXCR, one row per CDR3 protein. The repertoire holds 1.2 million to 1.5 million distinct CDR3 sequences, with approximately 59% as singletons. CDR1 and CDR2 from the germline V gene are SGHDT and YYEEEE. The ends were cut back, 6 bases at V and 4 bases at J, with 12 bases in the middle. The CDR3 consists of 13 residues. V and J are TRBV5-6 and TRBJ2-3, with unresolved D. The sample was blood. The clonotype comes from a young man in good health. The CDR3 protein is CASNIQNPDTQYF. DNA of the CDR3: TGTGCCAGCAACATCCAAAATCCAGATACGCAGTATTTT.